This TCR beta chain was retrieved from a study of blood T cell repertoires in COVID-19. The wider study: From the United States, Italy and Spain came samples of acute and convalescent COVID-19. PBMCs, B-cell-depleted T cells, or T cells were the source of the cDNA or gDNA that made up the material.

Per the original data handling: Reference gene primers were amplified, and this amplification served to estimate nucleated cell counts. The method was immunoSEQ multiplex PCR; TCRdb's version includes in-frame clones alone and lacks a portion of them. V, J and clone size derive from that table, while D and trimming were established from the DNA sequence. Of 300,000 to 400,000 clones in the sample, roughly 90% are singletons; the top ten hold about 7.3%. There are 17 residues in the CDR3. Followed over time, Seattle patients had been enrolled while infection was active. Sequenced sample: peripheral blood. The J gene is TRBJ2-3, the V gene TRBV21-1; TRBD2 reflects the table's D call only, with no check against the DNA. TRBV21-1 is a documented pseudogene. This TCR derives from a woman in her seventies with COVID-19, enrolled during active disease. The CDR3 is CASSKSRRGAPTDTQYF. The DNA of the CDR3 is TGTGCCAGCAGCAAAAGTCGGCGGGGGGCCCCCACAGATACGCAGTATTTT.